This T cell receptor beta chain was recorded in a study of blood T cell repertoires in COVID-19. Turning to the study itself: The United States, Italy and Spain provided the acute and convalescent COVID-19 samples. PBMCs, B-cell-depleted T cells, or T cells were the source of the cDNA or gDNA that made up the material.

Participants were aged 18 to 89 years, lived in roughly 25 US areas, and enrolled virtually. Original data processing: Cell counts per sample came from amplifying reference gene primers. Sequencing used immunoSEQ multiplex PCR; TCRdb keeps in-frame clones, though not all of them. That table supplies the V and J calls and clone size; D and trimming were determined from the DNA. The repertoire consists of about 310,000 clones, with 85% occurring once and the leading ten covering 1.5% to 2%. This TCR derives from a woman aged 25 to 45 who had been exposed to COVID-19. Sequenced: PBMCs or T cells enriched from blood (not recorded which).

The CDR3 region is CASSPGLNNYGYTF. In DNA form, the CDR3 reads TGTGCCAGCAGCCCAGGCCTTAATAACTATGGCTACACCTTC. The rearrangement links TRBV11-2 to TRBJ1-2; D is unclear. This CDR3 is built from 14 residues. CDR1 and CDR2 (germline): SGHAT, FQNNGV. Trimming took 5 bases from V and 1 from J, leaving 11 bases between them.